This T cell receptor (beta chain) appears in the sequencing data of a study of human T cells and chemical hapten exposure. Across the whole study: The patient population, which was mostly female, had alopecia areata, totalis or universalis.

In TCRdb, the RACE reads were re-called with MiXCR into one record per CDR3 protein. Of some 170,000 distinct CDR3 sequences in the sample, 25% to 35% were seen once. V was pared by 4 bases and J by 7 bases, with 8 bases of the junction left unmatched. The length of the CDR3 is 15 residues. Germline values: CDR1 SGHRS, CDR2 YFSETQ. The time point here: patch test 3, about 24 weeks after DPC sensitization. Treatment given: therapeutic diphenylcyclopropenone sensitization with weekly scalp DPC. Staff drew blood before applying each patch test. The sample here was whole blood, taken in connection with sensitization to the hapten diphenylcyclopropenone (DPC). The chain carries TRBV5-1 and TRBJ1-4, with 9 bases matching TRBD1. The receptor comes from a young woman with alopecia areata. Some clones in this sample may be carry-over from other donors' samples. CDR3 bases: TGCGCCAGCAGCGGGGGGACAGGGATGAGTGAAAAACTGTTTTTT. Amino acid sequence: CASSGGTGMSEKLFF.